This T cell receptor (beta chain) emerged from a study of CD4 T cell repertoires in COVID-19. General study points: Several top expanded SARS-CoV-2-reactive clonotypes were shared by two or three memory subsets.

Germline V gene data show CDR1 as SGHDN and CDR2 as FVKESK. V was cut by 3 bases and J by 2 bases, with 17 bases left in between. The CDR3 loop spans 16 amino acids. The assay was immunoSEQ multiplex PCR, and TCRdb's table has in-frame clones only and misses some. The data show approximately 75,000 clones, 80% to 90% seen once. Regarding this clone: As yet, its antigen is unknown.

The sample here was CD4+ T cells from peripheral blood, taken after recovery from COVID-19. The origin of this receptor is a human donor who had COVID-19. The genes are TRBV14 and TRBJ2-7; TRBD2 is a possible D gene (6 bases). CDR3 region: CASSQTGLSGTYEQYF. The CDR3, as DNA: TGTGCCAGCAGCCAGACGGGACTTAGCGGTACCTACGAGCAGTACTTC. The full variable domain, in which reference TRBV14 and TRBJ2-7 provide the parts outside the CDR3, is EAGVTQFPSHSVIEKGQTVTLRCDPISGHDNLYWYRRVMGKEIKFLLHFVKESKQDESGMPNNRFLAERTGGTYSTLKVQPAELEDSGVYFCASSQTGLSGTYEQYFGPGTRLTVT.